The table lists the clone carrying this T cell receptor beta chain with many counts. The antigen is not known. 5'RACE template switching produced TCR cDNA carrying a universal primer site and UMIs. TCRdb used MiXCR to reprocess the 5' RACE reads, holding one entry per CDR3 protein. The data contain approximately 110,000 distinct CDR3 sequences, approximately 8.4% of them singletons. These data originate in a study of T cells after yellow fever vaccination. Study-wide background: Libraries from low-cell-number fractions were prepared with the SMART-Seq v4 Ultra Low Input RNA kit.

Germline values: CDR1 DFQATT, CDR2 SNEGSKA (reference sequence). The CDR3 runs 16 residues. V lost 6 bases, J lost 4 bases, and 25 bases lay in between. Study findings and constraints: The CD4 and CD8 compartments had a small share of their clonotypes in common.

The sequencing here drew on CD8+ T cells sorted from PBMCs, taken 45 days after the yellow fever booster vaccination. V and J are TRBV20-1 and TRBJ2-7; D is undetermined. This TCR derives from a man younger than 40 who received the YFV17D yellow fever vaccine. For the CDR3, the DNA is TGCAGTGCGGAGCTTCGGGCTAGTTCCCCCCTATACGAGCAGTACTTC. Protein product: CSAELRASSPLYEQYF.